This TCR beta chain was recovered during a study of human T cells and chemical hapten exposure. Each CDR3 protein is one row after TCRdb ran MiXCR on the RACE reads. The sample holds 150,000 to 200,000 distinct CDR3 sequences, about 22% seen once. General observations from the study: Donors had alopecia, so their immune response may differ from healthy people's.

A note on this clonotype: Its antigen is not known.

As for time point: patch test 3, about 24 weeks after DPC sensitization. Sample treatment: therapeutic diphenylcyclopropenone sensitization with weekly scalp DPC. Donation of samples came from alopecia patients who were 18 to 70 years old and suitable for DPC. The CDR3 contains 18 residues. Trimming removed 5 bases at V and 0 bases at J, with 20 bases between. Germline V gene sequence: CDR1 MNHEY, CDR2 SMNVEV (reference sequence). Material: whole blood, obtained in connection with sensitization to the hapten diphenylcyclopropenone (DPC). The sequence derives from a middle-aged woman with alopecia areata. Some clones in this sample may be carry-over from other donors' samples. The genes are TRBV27 and TRBJ1-5, with a possible D match to TRBD1 (6 bases). The chain's CDR3 is CASSVQGNRPNSNQPQHF. DNA for the CDR3: TGTGCCAGCAGTGTGCAGGGGAATCGCCCTAATAGCAATCAGCCCCAGCATTTT.